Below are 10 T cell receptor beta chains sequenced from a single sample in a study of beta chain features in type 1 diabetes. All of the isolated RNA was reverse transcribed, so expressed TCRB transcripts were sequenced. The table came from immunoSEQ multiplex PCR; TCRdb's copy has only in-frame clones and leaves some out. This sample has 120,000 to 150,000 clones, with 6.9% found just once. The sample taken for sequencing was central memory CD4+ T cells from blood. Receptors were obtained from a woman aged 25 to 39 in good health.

CDR3 sequence (DNA): TGCAGTGCCAGCCGGGACAGGGGGGAGTACTTC. Its protein product is CSASRDRGEYF. The genes are TRBV20-1 and TRBJ2-7, with TRBD1 matching 11 bases. The CDR3 length is 11 residues. Germline CDR1 and CDR2: DFQATT and SNEGSKA (reference sequence). Trimming at V came to 6 bases and at J to 11 bases, leaving 6 bases not matched to a gene.

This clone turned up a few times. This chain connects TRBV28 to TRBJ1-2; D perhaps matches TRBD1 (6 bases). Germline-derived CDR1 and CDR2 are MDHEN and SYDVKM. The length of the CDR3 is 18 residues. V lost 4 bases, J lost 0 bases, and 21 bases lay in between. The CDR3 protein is CASSSFLRGLGTNYGYTF. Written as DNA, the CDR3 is TGTGCCAGCAGTTCTTTTCTCAGGGGATTGGGGACTAACTATGGCTACACCTTC.

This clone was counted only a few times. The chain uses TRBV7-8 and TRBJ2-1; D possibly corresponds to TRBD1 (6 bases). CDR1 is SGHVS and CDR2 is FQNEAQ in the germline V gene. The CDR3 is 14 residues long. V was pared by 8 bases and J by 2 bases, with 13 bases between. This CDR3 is CASSQGEAYNEQFF. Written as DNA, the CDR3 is TGTGCCAGCTCACAGGGAGAGGCCTACAATGAGCAGTTCTTC.

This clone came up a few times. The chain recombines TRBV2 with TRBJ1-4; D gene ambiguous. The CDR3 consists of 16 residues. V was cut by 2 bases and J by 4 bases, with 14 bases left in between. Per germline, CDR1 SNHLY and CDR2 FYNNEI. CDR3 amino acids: CASSEMVRGDNEKLFF. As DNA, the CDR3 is TGTGCCAGCAGTGAAATGGTGCGGGGAGATAATGAAAAACTGTTTTTT.

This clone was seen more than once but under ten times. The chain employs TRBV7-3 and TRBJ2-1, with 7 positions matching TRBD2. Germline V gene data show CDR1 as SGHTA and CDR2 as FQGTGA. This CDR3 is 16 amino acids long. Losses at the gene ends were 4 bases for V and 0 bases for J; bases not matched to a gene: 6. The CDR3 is CASSSVGGSSYNEQFF. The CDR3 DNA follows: TGTGCCAGCAGCTCGGTGGGGGGGAGCTCCTACAATGAGCAGTTCTTC. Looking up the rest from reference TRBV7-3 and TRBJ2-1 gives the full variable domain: GAGVSQTPSNKVTEKGKYVELRCDPISGHTALYWYRQSLGQGPEFLIYFQGTGAADDSGLPNDRFFAVRPEGSVSTLKIQRTERGDSAVYLCASSSVGGSSYNEQFFGPGTRLTVL.

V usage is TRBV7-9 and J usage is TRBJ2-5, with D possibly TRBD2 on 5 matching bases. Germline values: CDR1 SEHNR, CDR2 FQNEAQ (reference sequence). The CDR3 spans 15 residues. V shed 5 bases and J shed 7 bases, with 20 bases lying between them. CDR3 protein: CASSPVGEGRSTQYF. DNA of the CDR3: TGTGCCAGCAGCCCCGTGGGAGAGGGCCGGTCGACCCAGTACTTC. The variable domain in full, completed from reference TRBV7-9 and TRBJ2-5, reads DTGVSQNPRHKITKRGQNVTFRCDPISEHNRLYWYRQTLGQGPEFLTYFQNEAQLEKSRLLSDRFSAERPKGSFSTLEIQRTEQGDSAMYLCASSPVGEGRSTQYFGPGTRLLVL.

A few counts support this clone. The chain's CDR3 is CASSFGESYNEQFF. The CDR3 DNA reads as TGTGCCAGCAGCTTTGGTGAGTCCTACAATGAGCAGTTCTTC. The chain is built from TRBV7-3 and TRBJ2-1; D not certain. The CDR3 consists of 14 residues. Germline V gene lookup returns CDR1 SGHTA and CDR2 FQGTGA. The V and J ends lost 3 bases and 1 base respectively, with 7 bases between them.

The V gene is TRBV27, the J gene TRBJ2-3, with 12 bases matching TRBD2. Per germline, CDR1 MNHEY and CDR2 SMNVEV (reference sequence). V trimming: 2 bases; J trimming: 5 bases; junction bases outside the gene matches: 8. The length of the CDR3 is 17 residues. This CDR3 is CASSLRAPGLAGDTQYF. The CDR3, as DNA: TGTGCCAGCAGTTTAAGGGCCCCGGGACTAGCGGGAGATACGCAGTATTTT.

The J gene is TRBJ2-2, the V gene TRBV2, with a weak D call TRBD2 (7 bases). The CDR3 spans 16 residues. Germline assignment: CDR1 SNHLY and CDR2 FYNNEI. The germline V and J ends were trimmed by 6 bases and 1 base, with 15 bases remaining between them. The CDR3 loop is CASRGGGTWNTGELFF. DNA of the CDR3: TGTGCCAGCAGAGGGGGGGGGACGTGGAACACCGGGGAGCTGTTTTTT.

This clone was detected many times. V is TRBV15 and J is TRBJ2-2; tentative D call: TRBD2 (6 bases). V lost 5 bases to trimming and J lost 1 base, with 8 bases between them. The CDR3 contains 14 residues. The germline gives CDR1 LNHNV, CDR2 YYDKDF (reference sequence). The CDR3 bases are TGTGCCACCAGCCGCGGGAAGAACACCGGGGAGCTGTTTTTT. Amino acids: CATSRGKNTGELFF.